Following are 5 T cell receptor beta chains from one sample sequenced in a study of blood T cell repertoires in COVID-19. Data came from immunoSEQ multiplex PCR; TCRdb stores just in-frame clones and leaves some out. Here the sample spans 270,000 or so clones, roughly 88% being singletons. Sequenced: PBMCs or T cells enriched from blood (not recorded which). These TCRs come from a woman aged 40 to 55 with acute COVID-19.

The chain has TRBV6-5 and TRBJ1-2; 10 positions match TRBD1. J gave up 7 bases and V 4 bases, and 6 bases lay outside the gene matches. CDR3 length equals 14 residues. Germline V gives CDR1 MNHEY, CDR2 SVGAGI. The CDR3 loop reads CASSWIDRGPGYTF. Here the CDR3 DNA reads TGTGCCAGCAGTTGGATAGACAGGGGGCCTGGCTACACCTTC.

The rearrangement joins TRBV5-1 to TRBJ1-1, with a possible D match to TRBD1 (6 bases). The germline V and J ends were trimmed by 4 bases and 0 bases, with 13 bases remaining between them. Germline V lookup: CDR1 SGHRS, CDR2 YFSETQ. The CDR3 spans 15 residues. The CDR3 sequence: CASSRRTEMNTEAFF. In nucleotides, the CDR3 is TGCGCCAGCAGCAGACGGACAGAAATGAACACTGAAGCTTTCTTT.

This rearrangement joins TRBV2 to TRBJ1-6; a weak D match, TRBD1 (5 bases). CDR1 SNHLY and CDR2 FYNNEI come from the germline V gene. V gave up 8 bases and J gave up 10 bases, with 12 bases separating them. The CDR3 runs 12 residues. CDR3 DNA sequence: TGTGCCAGCGTGGAGGGGATCTCACCCCTCCACTTT. Amino acid sequence: CASVEGISPLHF.

For this clone: Different DNA sequences within this sample yield the same CDR3. J is TRBJ2-7 and V is TRBV27; TRBD1 agrees at 10 bases. V lost 6 bases to trimming and J lost 4 bases; unmatched junction nucleotides: 3. This CDR3 is built from 13 residues. Germline assignment: CDR1 MNHEY and CDR2 SMNVEV (reference sequence). The CDR3 region is CASRRQGAYEQYF. The CDR3 region has the DNA TGTGCCAGCAGAAGACAGGGGGCTTACGAGCAGTACTTC.

The rearrangement links TRBV7-9 to TRBJ2-2; TRBD1 is a possible D gene (5 bases). This CDR3 contains 17 residues. Looked up from germline, CDR1 is SEHNR and CDR2 is FQNEAQ (reference sequence). The V end lost 6 bases, the J end lost 4 bases, and 21 bases lay between the germline ends. Written as DNA, the CDR3 is TGTGCCAGCAGTTTTACTAACAACCTAAGGGGCACCGGGGAGCTGTTTTTT. This encodes CASSFTNNLRGTGELFF.